The rows below give T cell receptor beta chains drawn from one sample of a study of beta chain features in type 1 diabetes. The protocol was immunoSEQ multiplex PCR, while the TCRdb copy is restricted to in-frame clones and leaves out a portion. The sample carries some 150,000 clones, nearly 50% recorded once. The sample comprised Tregs from blood. These TCRs come from a man aged 18 to 30 in good health. Each CDR3 is given with its conserved first and last residue.

CASSHLGFEGQPQHF,TRBV4-2
CASSSPGQRTYGYTF,TRBV28
CAWTRTSGPSYEQYF,TRBV30
CASSLSGSYEQYF,TRBV7-3
CASSLLGSLRGYTF,TRBV11-2
CASRFGIAYEQYF,TRBV7-2
CASSLTGRNQPQHF,TRBV4-1
CASSQFIGTDTQYF,TRBV4-1
CASSPPKGWTGNTIYF,TRBV6-6
CASSVASGGSGRTDTQYF,TRBV9